This T cell receptor beta chain was sequenced during a study of T cell responses to AZD1222 COVID-19 vaccine. Whole-study results and caveats: It should be noted that donors were predominantly white British and more often female, and clonal diversity was possibly underestimated. The reported proportion of spike-specific TCRs targeting unmutated variant regions was nearly half. Vaccine-related CD4 TCRs covered spike, predominating at 160-218 and 743-854.

Second doses at about 4 or about 12 weeks were pooled. Regarding this clone: As yet, its antigen is unknown.

The method was immunoSEQ multiplex PCR; TCRdb's version includes in-frame clones alone and lacks a portion of them. The sample contains some 200,000 clones, roughly nine tenths of which appear only once. This CDR3 region has 17 residues. CDR1 and CDR2 from the germline V gene are MDHEN and SYDVKM. With 3 bases removed from V and 0 bases from J, the gap between germline ends came to 17 bases. The material sequenced was peripheral blood, taken 28 days after the second AZD1222 dose. The chain carries TRBV28 and TRBJ1-1; D unresolved. The source is an adult who received the AZD1222 COVID-19 vaccine. CDR3 sequence reads: CASSFTSGRDMNTEAFF. The CDR3, as DNA: TGTGCCAGCAGTTTCACGTCGGGGAGGGATATGAACACTGAAGCTTTCTTT.